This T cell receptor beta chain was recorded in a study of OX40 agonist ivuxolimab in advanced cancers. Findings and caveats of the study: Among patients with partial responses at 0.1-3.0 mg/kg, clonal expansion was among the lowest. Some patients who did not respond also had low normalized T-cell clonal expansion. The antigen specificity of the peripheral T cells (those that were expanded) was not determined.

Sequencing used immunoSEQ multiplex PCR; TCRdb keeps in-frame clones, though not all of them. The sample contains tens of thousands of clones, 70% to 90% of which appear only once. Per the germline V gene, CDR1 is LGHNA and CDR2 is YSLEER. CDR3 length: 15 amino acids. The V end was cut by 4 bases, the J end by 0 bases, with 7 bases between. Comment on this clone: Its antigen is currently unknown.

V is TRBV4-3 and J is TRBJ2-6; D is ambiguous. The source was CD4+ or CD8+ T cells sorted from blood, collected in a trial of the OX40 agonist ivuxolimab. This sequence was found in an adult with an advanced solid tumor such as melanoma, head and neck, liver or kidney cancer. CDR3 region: CASSREYSGANVLTF. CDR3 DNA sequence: TGCGCCAGCAGCCGAGAATACTCTGGGGCCAACGTCCTGACTTTC.